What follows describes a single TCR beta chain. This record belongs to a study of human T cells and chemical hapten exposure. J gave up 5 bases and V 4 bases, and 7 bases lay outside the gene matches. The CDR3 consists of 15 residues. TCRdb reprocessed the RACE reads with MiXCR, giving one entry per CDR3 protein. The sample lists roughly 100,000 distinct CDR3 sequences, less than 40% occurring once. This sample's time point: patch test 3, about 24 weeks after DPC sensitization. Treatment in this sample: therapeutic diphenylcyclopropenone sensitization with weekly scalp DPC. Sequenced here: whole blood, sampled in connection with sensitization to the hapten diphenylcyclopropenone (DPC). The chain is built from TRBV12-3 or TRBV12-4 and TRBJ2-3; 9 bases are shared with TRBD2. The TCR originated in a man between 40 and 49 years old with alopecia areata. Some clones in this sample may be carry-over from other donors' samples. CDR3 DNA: TGTGCCAGCAGTTATTATAGCGGGAGAGGAGATACGCAGTATTTT. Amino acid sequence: CASSYYSGRGDTQYF.